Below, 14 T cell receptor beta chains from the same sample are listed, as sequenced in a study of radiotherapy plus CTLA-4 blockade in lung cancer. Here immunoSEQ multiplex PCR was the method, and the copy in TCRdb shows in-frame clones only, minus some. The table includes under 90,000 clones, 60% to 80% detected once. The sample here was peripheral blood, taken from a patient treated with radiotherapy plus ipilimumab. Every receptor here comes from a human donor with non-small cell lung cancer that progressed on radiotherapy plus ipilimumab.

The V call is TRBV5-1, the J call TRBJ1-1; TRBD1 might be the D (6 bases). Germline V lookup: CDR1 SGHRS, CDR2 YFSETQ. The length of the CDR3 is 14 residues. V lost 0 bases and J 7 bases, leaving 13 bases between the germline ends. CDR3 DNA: TGCGCCAGCAGCTTGGAAGGGGAACAGGGTGAAGCTTTCTTT. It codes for CASSLEGEQGEAFF.

The CDR3 loop reads CAWSVPGGNTEAFF. CDR3 nucleotide sequence: TGTGCCTGGAGTGTACCAGGGGGGAACACTGAAGCTTTCTTT. The chain recombines TRBV30 with TRBJ1-1, with 7 positions matching TRBD1. Germline V CDR1 and CDR2: GTSNPN, SVGIG (reference sequence). There are 14 residues in the CDR3. V dropped 0 bases and J dropped 1; count of bases not matched to a gene: 2.

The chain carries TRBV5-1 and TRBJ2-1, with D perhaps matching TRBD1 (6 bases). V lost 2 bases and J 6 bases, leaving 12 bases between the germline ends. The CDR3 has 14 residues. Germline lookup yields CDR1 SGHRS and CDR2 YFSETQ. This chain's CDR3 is CASSLQGTPNEQFF. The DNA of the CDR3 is TGCGCCAGCAGCTTACAGGGAACCCCCAATGAGCAGTTCTTC. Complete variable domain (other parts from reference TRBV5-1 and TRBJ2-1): KAGVTQTPRYLIKTRGQQVTLSCSPISGHRSVSWYQQTPGQGLQFLFEYFSETQRNKGNFPGRFSGRQFSNSRSEMNVSTLELGDSALYLCASSLQGTPNEQFFGPGTRLTVL.

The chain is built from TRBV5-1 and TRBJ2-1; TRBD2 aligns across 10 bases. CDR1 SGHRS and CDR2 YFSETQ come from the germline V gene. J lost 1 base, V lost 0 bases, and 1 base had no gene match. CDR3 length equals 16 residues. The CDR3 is CASSLASGGSYNEQFF. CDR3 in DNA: TGCGCCAGCAGCTTGGCTAGCGGGGGTTCCTACAATGAGCAGTTCTTC.

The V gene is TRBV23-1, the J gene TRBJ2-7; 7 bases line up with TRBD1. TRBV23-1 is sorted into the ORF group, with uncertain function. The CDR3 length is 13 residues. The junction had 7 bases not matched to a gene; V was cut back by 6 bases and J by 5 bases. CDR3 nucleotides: TGCGCCAGCAGCCCGGACAGGTACGACGAGCAGTACTTC. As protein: CASSPDRYDEQYF.

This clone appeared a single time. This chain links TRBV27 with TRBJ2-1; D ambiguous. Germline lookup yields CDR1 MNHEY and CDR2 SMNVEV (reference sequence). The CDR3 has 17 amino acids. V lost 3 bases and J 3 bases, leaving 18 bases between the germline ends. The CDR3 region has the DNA TGTGCCAGCAGTTTTGGTTTTCGGTATGGGGTCTACAATGAGCAGTTCTTC. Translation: CASSFGFRYGVYNEQFF.

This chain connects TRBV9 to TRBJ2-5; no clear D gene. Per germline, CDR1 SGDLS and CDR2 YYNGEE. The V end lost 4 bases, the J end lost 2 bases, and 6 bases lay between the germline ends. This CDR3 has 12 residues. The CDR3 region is CASSPGQETQYF. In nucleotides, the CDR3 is TGTGCCAGCAGCCCTGGGCAAGAGACCCAGTACTTC.

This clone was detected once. The CDR3 is CASSYSLSHVSNEQFF. In DNA form, the CDR3 reads TGTGCCAGCAGTTACTCGTTGTCACATGTAAGCAATGAGCAGTTCTTC. The chain couples TRBV6-6 to TRBJ2-1, with D uncertain. V lost 0 bases and J lost 6, with 15 bases in between. The CDR3 is 16 amino acids. The germline gives CDR1 MNHNY, CDR2 SVGAGI (reference sequence).

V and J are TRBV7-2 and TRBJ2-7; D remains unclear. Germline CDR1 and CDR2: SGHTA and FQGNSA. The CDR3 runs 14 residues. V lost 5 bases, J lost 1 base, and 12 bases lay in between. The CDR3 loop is CASSPWPESYEQYF. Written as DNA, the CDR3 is TGTGCCAGCAGCCCCTGGCCAGAATCCTACGAGCAGTACTTC.

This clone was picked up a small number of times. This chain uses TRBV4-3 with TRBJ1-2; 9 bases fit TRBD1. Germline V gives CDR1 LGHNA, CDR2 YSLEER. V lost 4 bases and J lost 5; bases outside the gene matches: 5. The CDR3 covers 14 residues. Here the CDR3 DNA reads TGCGCCAGCAGCCCGCGGACAGGGGAATATGGCTACACCTTC. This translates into CASSPRTGEYGYTF.

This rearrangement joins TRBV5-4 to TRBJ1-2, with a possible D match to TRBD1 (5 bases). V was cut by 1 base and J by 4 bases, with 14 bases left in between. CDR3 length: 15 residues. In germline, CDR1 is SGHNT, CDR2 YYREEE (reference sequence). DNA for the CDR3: TGTGCCAGCAGCTTGAATCCCCAGGGCGGCTATGGCTACACCTTC. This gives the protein CASSLNPQGGYGYTF.

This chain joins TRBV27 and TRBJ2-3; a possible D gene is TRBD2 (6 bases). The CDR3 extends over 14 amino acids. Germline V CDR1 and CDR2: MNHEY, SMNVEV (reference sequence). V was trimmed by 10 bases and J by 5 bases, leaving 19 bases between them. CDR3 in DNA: TGTGCCATCGCACGGGACGGAGGGCGAGATACGCAGTATTTT. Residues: CAIARDGGRDTQYF.

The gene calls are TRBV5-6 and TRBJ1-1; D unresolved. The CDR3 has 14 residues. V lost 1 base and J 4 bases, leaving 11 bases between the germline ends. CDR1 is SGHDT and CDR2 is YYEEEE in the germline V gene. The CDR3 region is CASSLWARGTEAFF. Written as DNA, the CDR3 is TGTGCCAGCAGCTTGTGGGCCCGCGGCACTGAAGCTTTCTTT.

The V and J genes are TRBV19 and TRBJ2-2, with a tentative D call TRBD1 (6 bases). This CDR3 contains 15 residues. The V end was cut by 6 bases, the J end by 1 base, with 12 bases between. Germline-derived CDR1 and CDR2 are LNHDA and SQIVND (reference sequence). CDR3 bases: TGTGCCAGTAGGCCCCGACAGGAGAACACCGGGGAGCTGTTTTTT. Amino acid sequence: CASRPRQENTGELFF. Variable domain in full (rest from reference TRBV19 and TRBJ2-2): DGGITQSPKYLFRKEGQNVTLSCEQNLNHDAMYWYRQDPGQGLRLIYYSQIVNDFQKGDIAEGYSVSREKKESFPLTVTSAQKNPTAFYLCASRPRQENTGELFFGEGSRLTVL.